By frequency in the sample, the clone carrying this TCR beta chain is medium-sized. Its matching antigen is unknown. This entry is derived from a study of prognosis after radiotherapy for stage I lung cancer. Study information: Early 2018 to early 2019 saw enrollment of stage I non-small cell lung cancer patients.

Starting from genomic DNA, TCR beta CDR3 was amplified through two-round multiplex PCR. First-round PCR, the initial amplification, used primers specific to each TRBV and TRBJ gene. TCRdb passed the multiplex PCR reads through MiXCR, listing each CDR3 protein once. The table has around 26,000 distinct CDR3 sequences, just over 45% seen once. Trimming cost V 3 bases and J 7 bases, with 7 bases left between them. The CDR3 has 13 residues. Germline V gene data show CDR1 as MDHEN and CDR2 as SYDVKM. Study observations and caveats: It is unknown whether the expanded TCR clones recognize the tumor.

The source was PBMCs, collected before or after stereotactic body radiation therapy (not recorded which). The chain combines TRBV28 with TRBJ1-6; D gene ambiguous. The receptor's source is a donor aged 50 or older with non-small cell lung cancer. The CDR3 is CASSFRQNSPLHF. The CDR3 coding sequence is TGTGCCAGCAGTTTCCGCCAGAATTCACCCCTCCACTTT.